A single T cell receptor beta chain is shown here with its context. As yet, its antigen is unknown. Some clones are missing from TCRdb's copy, which holds only in-frame ones; the method was immunoSEQ multiplex PCR. The table lists about 80,000 clones, about four fifths of them singletons. Patients were ineligible given autoimmune disease history or systemic immunosuppression. Blood sampling took place at baseline, cycle 4 day 1, and cycle 7 day 1. This sample was included in a study of OX40 agonist ivuxolimab in advanced cancers. Turning to the study itself: Partial responses were recorded for three patients, including one with hepatocellular carcinoma and two with cutaneous melanoma.

The study's findings and limits: Clones of CD4+ and CD8+ blood T cells grew by week 6 at doses of 0.1 to 3.0 mg/kg.

The CDR3 consists of 15 residues. Germline CDR1 is MDHEN and CDR2 is SYDVKM. Trimming removed 7 bases from V and 0 bases from J, with 15 bases in between. The source of this sequence is an adult with an advanced solid tumor such as melanoma, head and neck, liver or kidney cancer. V is TRBV28 and J is TRBJ1-1, with D unresolved. Source: CD4+ or CD8+ T cells sorted from blood, taken in a trial of the OX40 agonist ivuxolimab. CDR3 sequence (DNA): TGTGCCAGCATTTCCTACGGGCGGCTGAACACTGAAGCTTTCTTT. It translates to CASISYGRLNTEAFF.